The 3 T cell receptor beta chains reported below all come from one sample, sequenced in a study of breast tumors, draining lymph nodes, adjacent tissues. Axillary draining lymph nodes of breast cancer patients supplied the node samples. TCRdb independently ran MiXCR on the multiplex PCR reads; one entry per CDR3 protein. The sample comprises approximately 230,000 distinct CDR3 sequences, under 40% of which are singletons, and about 3.3% rests with the top ten. The source material was axillary lymph node tissue. Receptors were obtained from a female donor with breast cancer. Some clones in this sample may be carry-over from other donors' samples.

This clonotype was seen ten or more times. The gene calls are TRBV5-6 and TRBJ2-6; D not certain. This CDR3 contains 16 residues. Germline V gene lookup returns CDR1 SGHDT and CDR2 YYEEEE. V was pared by 1 base and J by 0 bases, with 8 bases between. The chain's CDR3 is CASSLIRSSGANVLTF. The CDR3 DNA reads as TGTGCCAGCAGCTTGATTCGCAGCTCTGGGGCCAACGTCCTGACTTTC.

This rearrangement joins TRBV11-3 to TRBJ2-6; 9 bases are shared with TRBD2. Germline-derived CDR1 and CDR2 are SGHNT and YENEEA. The CDR3 is made up of 16 amino acids. V was clipped by 5 bases and J by 4 bases; unmatched bases: 6. CDR3: CASSPPTSGGANVLTF. The CDR3 nucleotides are TGTGCCAGCAGCCCGCCAACTAGCGGGGGGGCCAACGTCCTGACTTTC. The full variable domain, in which reference TRBV11-3 and TRBJ2-6 provide the parts outside the CDR3, is EAGVVQSPRYKIIEKKQPVAFWCNPISGHNTLYWYLQNLGQGPELLIRYENEEAVDDSQLPKDRFSAERLKGVDSTLKIQPAELGDSAVYLCASSPPTSGGANVLTFGAGSRLTVL.

This clonotype has ten or more counts. V is TRBV3-2 and J is TRBJ2-3; TRBD2 is the table's D call and was not checked against the DNA. TRBV3-2 is a pseudogene locus. The CDR3 covers 14 residues. In nucleotides, the CDR3 is TGTGCCAGGGTGGGACTAGCAGCCACAGATACGCAGTATTTT. It specifies CARVGLAATDTQYF.